This T cell receptor (beta chain) derives from a study of T cell repertoires in ileal Crohn's disease. Study-level results: Clonal expansions were more frequent in active smokers than non-smokers at surgery. Sorted CD8 T cells held more high-frequency clones than CD4. Every patient over 26.8% clonality showed endoscopic recurrence.

A remark on this clone: The antigen is undetermined.

Trimming at V came to 5 bases and at J to 3 bases, leaving 6 bases not matched to a gene. The CDR3 runs to 14 residues. The V gene's germline CDR1 is MNHNS and CDR2 SASEGT. Each sample's TCRB immunosequencing used around 0.45 micrograms of biopsy DNA. The method was immunoSEQ multiplex PCR; TCRdb's version includes in-frame clones alone and lacks a portion of them. The table has around 15,000 clones, around 66% seen once; the top ten hold 5% to 5.5%. This clonotype was obtained from an adult with Crohn's disease. The specimen was ileal tissue. This sequence joins TRBV6-1 and TRBJ1-2, with TRBD1 matching over 7 bases. The chain's CDR3 is CASSRQGVDYGYTF. As DNA, the CDR3 is TGTGCCAGCAGTCGGCAGGGGGTCGACTATGGCTACACCTTC.